Below are 21 T cell receptor beta chains sequenced from a single sample in a study of control samples from healthy donors and cancer patients. Generated by immunoSEQ multiplex PCR, the TCRdb table keeps only in-frame clones and is missing some. This table holds tens of thousands of clones, about 80% found once. Input material: PBMCs. These receptor sequences come from a woman in her 50s with lung cancer.

The V gene is TRBV15, the J gene TRBJ2-6, with 8 bases that match TRBD1. CDR1 LNHNV and CDR2 YYDKDF come from the germline V gene (reference sequence). V gave up 3 bases and J gave up 0 bases; unmatched junction bases: 7. This CDR3 is 18 amino acids long. CDR3: CATSSAGTGRSGANVLTF. The CDR3, as DNA: TGTGCCACCAGCAGTGCCGGGACAGGTCGCTCTGGGGCCAACGTCCTGACTTTC. Full variable domain (remainder filled in from reference TRBV15 and TRBJ2-6): DAMVIQNPRYQVTQFGKPVTLSCSQTLNHNVMYWYQQKSSQAPKLLFHYYDKDFNNEADTPDNFQSRRPNTSFCFLDIRSPGLGDTAMYLCATSSAGTGRSGANVLTFGAGSRLTVL.

This chain joins TRBV10-3 and TRBJ1-4; 7 bases fit TRBD1. J lost 5 bases, V lost 6 bases, and 9 bases had no gene match. CDR1 is ENHRY, CDR2 SYGVKD, per germline. The CDR3 is 15 residues long. The CDR3 DNA is TGTGCCATCAGCCAGATCCTGGGACAGAATGAAAAACTGTTTTTT. This translates into CAISQILGQNEKLFF.

The CDR3 region is CASSHEYEQYF. The CDR3 DNA follows: TGTGCCAGCAGCCACGAATACGAGCAGTACTTC. The chain has TRBV4-2 and TRBJ2-7, with D unresolved. The CDR3 contains 11 residues. Per the germline V gene, CDR1 is LGHNA and CDR2 is YNFKEQ. V dropped 3 bases and J dropped 4 bases, with 4 bases sitting between them.

The V gene is TRBV24-1, the J gene TRBJ1-5; 7 bases map to TRBD1. The V segment lost 0 bases and the J segment 2 bases; nucleotides outside the gene matches: 3. The germline V gene encodes CDR1 KGHDR and CDR2 SFDVKD. This CDR3 is 16 amino acids long. Here the CDR3 reads CATSDLAGGGNQPQHF. The CDR3 DNA reads TGTGCCACCAGTGATTTGGCAGGGGGTGGCAATCAGCCCCAGCATTTT.

The CDR3 region has the DNA TGCAGCGCCTCGGACAGGGTGGACACCGGGGAGCTGTTTTTT. It codes for CSASDRVDTGELFF. The chain is built from TRBV29-1 and TRBJ2-2, with 8 bases matching TRBD1. The CDR3 covers 14 residues. Trimming at V came to 7 bases and at J to 3 bases, leaving 7 bases not matched to a gene. Per germline, CDR1 SQVTM and CDR2 ANQGSEA.

The rearrangement links TRBV30 to TRBJ1-5; D is undetermined. Germline assignment: CDR1 GTSNPN and CDR2 SVGIG (reference sequence). V lost 0 bases and J lost 6, with 9 bases in between. This CDR3 has 13 amino acids. The CDR3 spells CAWSVAKSQPQHF. The CDR3 region has the DNA TGTGCCTGGAGTGTGGCCAAGTCTCAGCCCCAGCATTTT.

CDR3: CATSPAQPSTDTQYF. CDR3 bases: TGTGCCACCAGTCCAGCCCAACCTAGCACAGATACGCAGTATTTT. The chain links TRBV24-1 to TRBJ2-3; D remains unclear. Trimming cost V 6 bases and J 0 bases, with 12 bases left between them. The CDR3 runs to 15 residues. Germline CDR1 KGHDR, CDR2 SFDVKD.

This chain uses TRBV28 with TRBJ2-7, with TRBD2 matching over 10 bases. The V gene end was trimmed by 4 bases and the J gene end by 2 bases; junction bases not matched to a gene: 5. The CDR3 is 15 amino acids. CDR1 is MDHEN and CDR2 is SYDVKM in the germline V gene. The CDR3 sequence is CASSYSGGLTYEQYF. The CDR3 region has the DNA TGTGCCAGCAGTTATAGCGGGGGGCTTACCTACGAGCAGTACTTC.

This sequence joins TRBV11-3 and TRBJ1-1; 9 bases line up with TRBD1. The CDR3 runs 16 residues. Germline-derived CDR1 and CDR2 are SGHNT and YENEEA. The V and J ends lost 3 bases and 5 bases, in that order; junction bases with no gene match: 10. For the CDR3, the DNA is TGTGCCAGCAGCTTCTCCGGGACAGGGCCGAGGACTGAAGCTTTCTTT. This encodes CASSFSGTGPRTEAFF.

V usage is TRBV11-3 and J usage is TRBJ1-2; D is uncertain. In germline, CDR1 is SGHNT, CDR2 YENEEA. This CDR3 contains 13 residues. V lost 0 bases and J 5 bases, leaving 7 bases between the germline ends. Written as DNA, the CDR3 is TGTGCCAGCAGCTTAGACGGAACTTATGGCTACACCTTC. It encodes CASSLDGTYGYTF. The variable domain in full, with the rest retrieved from reference TRBV11-3 and TRBJ1-2, is EAGVVQSPRYKIIEKKQPVAFWCNPISGHNTLYWYLQNLGQGPELLIRYENEEAVDDSQLPKDRFSAERLKGVDSTLKIQPAELGDSAVYLCASSLDGTYGYTFGSGTRLTVV.

For this clone: The sample has other DNA sequences that encode this CDR3 too. For the CDR3, the DNA is TGTGCCAGTAGTATAGGTCGCTCCTACGAGCAGTACTTC. This translates into CASSIGRSYEQYF. The rearrangement uses TRBV19 and TRBJ2-7; D gene unclear. CDR3 length equals 13 residues. Germline CDR1 and CDR2: LNHDA and SQIVND (reference sequence). V was trimmed by 1 base and J by 0 bases, leaving 4 bases between them.

DNA for the CDR3: TGTGCCAGCAGCTTAGATGGGACGGGAGGCGCCAAAAACATTCAGTACTTC. This sequence encodes CASSLDGTGGAKNIQYF. V and J are TRBV11-3 and TRBJ2-4; TRBD2 agrees at 7 bases. Germline CDR1 reads SGHNT; CDR2 reads YENEEA. The V gene end was trimmed by 0 bases and the J gene end by 1 base; junction bases not matched to a gene: 6. The CDR3 has 17 amino acids. Complete variable domain (other parts from reference TRBV11-3 and TRBJ2-4): EAGVVQSPRYKIIEKKQPVAFWCNPISGHNTLYWYLQNLGQGPELLIRYENEEAVDDSQLPKDRFSAERLKGVDSTLKIQPAELGDSAVYLCASSLDGTGGAKNIQYFGAGTRLSVL.

The J gene is TRBJ2-1, the V gene TRBV6-6; D gene uncertain. This CDR3 has 16 residues. CDR1 is MNHNY and CDR2 is SVGAGI in the germline V gene (reference sequence). Trimming took 2 bases from V and 0 from J, leaving 11 bases between them. The CDR3 coding sequence is TGTGCCAGCAGTTACGCCGCTGGGAACTCCTACAATGAGCAGTTCTTC. Translating it yields CASSYAAGNSYNEQFF.

This clone is a singleton in its sample. The chain couples TRBV11-2 to TRBJ2-7; D uncertain. Per germline, CDR1 SGHAT and CDR2 FQNNGV. The CDR3 totals 11 residues. V gave up 5 bases and J gave up 4 bases, with 6 bases separating them. The chain's CDR3 is CASSPQYEQYF. The CDR3 bases are TGTGCCAGCAGCCCGCAGTACGAGCAGTACTTC.

The rearrangement joins TRBV7-7 to TRBJ1-1, with D unclear. CDR1 SSHAT and CDR2 FNYEAQ come from the germline V gene (reference sequence). V was cut by 6 bases and J by 1 base, with 9 bases left in between. The CDR3 contains 13 residues. In nucleotides, the CDR3 is TGTGCCAGCAGTTCCCAGGAGAACACTGAAGCTTTCTTT. Translated: CASSSQENTEAFF.

The rearrangement joins TRBV11-3 to TRBJ1-6; TRBD1 is a possible D gene (5 bases). Trimming removed 2 bases from V and 8 bases from J, with 7 bases in between. There are 13 residues in the CDR3. Per germline, CDR1 SGHNT and CDR2 YENEEA. CDR3 bases: TGTGCCAGCAGCTTAAGCAGGGATTCACCCCTCCACTTT. This codes for CASSLSRDSPLHF.

The table lists this clone with a count of one. V is TRBV29-1 and J is TRBJ1-1; D call uncertain. Germline-derived CDR1 and CDR2 are SQVTM and ANQGSEA. This CDR3 has 12 amino acids. The germline V and J ends were trimmed by 6 bases and 4 bases, with 12 bases remaining between them. CDR3 nucleotide sequence: TGCAGCGTCAAACACTTGAGCACTGAAGCTTTCTTT. Its protein product is CSVKHLSTEAFF.

This clone was detected a few times. The CDR3 region is CASSLTLAGDTDTQYF. For the CDR3, the DNA is TGTGCCAGCAGTCTGACACTAGCGGGGGACACAGATACGCAGTATTTT. This chain uses TRBV28 with TRBJ2-3, with TRBD2 identical over 11 bases. The ends lost 5 bases at V and 2 bases at J; junction bases unmatched: 6. CDR3 length: 16 amino acids. In germline, CDR1 is MDHEN, CDR2 SYDVKM.

With regard to this clone: This sample also contains other DNA sequences that code for the same CDR3. The chain links TRBV28 to TRBJ2-1; 11 nucleotides line up with TRBD2. The CDR3 runs to 16 residues. In germline, CDR1 is MDHEN, CDR2 SYDVKM. Losses at the gene ends were 5 bases for V and 10 bases for J; bases not matched to a gene: 13. The CDR3 DNA follows: TGTGCCAGCAGTCCCCGCGGTAGCGGGGGGGCCCGGGAGCAGTTCTTC. Its protein is CASSPRGSGGAREQFF.

The rearrangement uses TRBV24-1 and TRBJ2-1; the match to TRBD2 covers 11 bases. The CDR3 is 14 residues long. Trimming cost V 8 bases and J 7 bases; bases outside gene matches: 6. The germline V gene has CDR1 KGHDR and CDR2 SFDVKD. In DNA form, the CDR3 reads TGTGCCACCAAAAGTAGCGGGGGGGGTAATGAGCAGTTCTTC. Translating gives CATKSSGGGNEQFF.

The gene calls are TRBV5-5 and TRBJ1-2; a weak D match, TRBD1 (6 bases). The CDR3 consists of 14 residues. Trimming cost V 0 bases and J 4 bases, with 10 bases left between them. The germline V gene has CDR1 SGHKS and CDR2 YYEKEE (reference sequence). The CDR3 spells CASSLATGTYGYTF. The CDR3 DNA is TGTGCCAGCAGCTTGGCCACAGGGACCTATGGCTACACCTTC.